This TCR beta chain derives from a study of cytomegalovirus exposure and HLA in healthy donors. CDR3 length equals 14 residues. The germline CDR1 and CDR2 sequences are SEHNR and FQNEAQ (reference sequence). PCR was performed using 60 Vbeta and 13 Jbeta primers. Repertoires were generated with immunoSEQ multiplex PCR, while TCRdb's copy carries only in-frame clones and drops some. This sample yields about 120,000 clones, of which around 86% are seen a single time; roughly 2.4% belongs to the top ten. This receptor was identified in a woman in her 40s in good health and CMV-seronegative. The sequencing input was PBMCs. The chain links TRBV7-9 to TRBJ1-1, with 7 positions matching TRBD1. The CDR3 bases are TGTTCCACCGCAACCAGGGGGGAAGGCACTGAAGCTTTCTTT. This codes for CSTATRGEGTEAFF.